Here is one TCR beta chain with its context. Its antigen is unknown. The V gene's germline CDR1 is GTSNPN and CDR2 SVGIG (reference sequence). The V and J ends lost 0 bases and 4 bases, in that order; junction bases with no gene match: 14. The CDR3 is 17 amino acids. Assay: immunoSEQ multiplex PCR; the TCRdb copy retains only in-frame clones and omits some. Of some 700,000 clones listed, 90% are singletons. The data stem from a study of shared clonotypes between healthy human individuals. Points from the study as a whole: Investigators expected sequencing depth to affect clonotype sharing among donors. Rarefaction gave evidence that sorted-subset sequencing remained incomplete despite large depth. In a few donors, about 5% of naive CD4 clonotypes appeared in common.

The origin of this receptor is a young man in good health. Some clones in this sample may be carry-over from other donors' samples. Sequencing input: memory CD8+ T cells from PBMCs. Subset described: CD45RO+ cells pooled with CCR7-negative TemRA cells. The chain carries TRBV30 and TRBJ2-5, with TRBD2 matching 7 bases. The CDR3, as DNA: TGTGCCTGGAGTGTAAGTCTCTCAGGGAGGGTTGGAGAGACCCAGTACTTC. Translating it yields CAWSVSLSGRVGETQYF.